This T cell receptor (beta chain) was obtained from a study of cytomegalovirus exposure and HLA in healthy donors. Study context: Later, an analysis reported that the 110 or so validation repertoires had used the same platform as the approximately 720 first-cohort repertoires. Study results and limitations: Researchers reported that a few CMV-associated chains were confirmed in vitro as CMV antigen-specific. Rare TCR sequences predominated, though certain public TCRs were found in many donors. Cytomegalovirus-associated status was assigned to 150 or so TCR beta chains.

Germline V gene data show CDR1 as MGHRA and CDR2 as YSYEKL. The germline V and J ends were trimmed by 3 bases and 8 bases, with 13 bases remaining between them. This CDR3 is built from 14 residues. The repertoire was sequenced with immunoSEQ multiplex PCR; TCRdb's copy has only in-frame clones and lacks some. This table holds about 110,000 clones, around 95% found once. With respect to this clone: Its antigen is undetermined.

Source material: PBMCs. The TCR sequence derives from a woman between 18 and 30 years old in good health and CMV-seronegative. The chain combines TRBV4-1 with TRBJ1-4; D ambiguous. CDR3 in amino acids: CASSQLPGTEKLFF. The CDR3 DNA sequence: TGCGCCAGCAGCCAGTTGCCAGGAACCGAAAAACTGTTTTTT.